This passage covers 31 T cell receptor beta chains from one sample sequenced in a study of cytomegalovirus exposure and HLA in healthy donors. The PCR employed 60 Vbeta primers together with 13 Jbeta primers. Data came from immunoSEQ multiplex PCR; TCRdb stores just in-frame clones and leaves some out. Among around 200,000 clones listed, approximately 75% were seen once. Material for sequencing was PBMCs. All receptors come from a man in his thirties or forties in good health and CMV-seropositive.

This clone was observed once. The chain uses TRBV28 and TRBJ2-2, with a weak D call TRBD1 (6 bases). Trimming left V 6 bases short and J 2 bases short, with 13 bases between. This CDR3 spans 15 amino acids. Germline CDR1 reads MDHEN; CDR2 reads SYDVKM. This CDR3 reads CASRGASLNTGELFF. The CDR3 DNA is TGTGCCAGCAGGGGGGCCAGCTTAAACACCGGGGAGCTGTTTTTT.

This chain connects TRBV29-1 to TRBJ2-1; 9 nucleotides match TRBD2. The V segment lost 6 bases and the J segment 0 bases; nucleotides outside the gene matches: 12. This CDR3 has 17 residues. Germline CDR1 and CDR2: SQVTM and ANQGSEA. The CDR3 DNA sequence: TGCAGCGTGGTTGGAGCGGGAGGCCAGAGCTCCTACAATGAGCAGTTCTTC. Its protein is CSVVGAGGQSSYNEQFF.

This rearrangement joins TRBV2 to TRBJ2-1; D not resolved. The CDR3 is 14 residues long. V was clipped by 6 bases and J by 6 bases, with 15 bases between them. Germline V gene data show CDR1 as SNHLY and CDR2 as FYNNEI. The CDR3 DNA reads TGTGCCAGCAGCCCAACTTCTAGAGGCAATGAGCAGTTCTTC. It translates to CASSPTSRGNEQFF.

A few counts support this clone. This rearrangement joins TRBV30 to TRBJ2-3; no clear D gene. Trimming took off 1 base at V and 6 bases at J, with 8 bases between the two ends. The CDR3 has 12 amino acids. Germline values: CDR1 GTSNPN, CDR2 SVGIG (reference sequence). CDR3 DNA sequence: TGTGCCTGGAGTGGGCTCGGGGATACGCAGTATTTT. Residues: CAWSGLGDTQYF.

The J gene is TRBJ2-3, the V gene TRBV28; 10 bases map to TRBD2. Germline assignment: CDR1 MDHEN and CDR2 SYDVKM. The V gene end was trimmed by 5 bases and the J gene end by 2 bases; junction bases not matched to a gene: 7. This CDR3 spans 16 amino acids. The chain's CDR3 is CASSLPSGRVTDTQYF. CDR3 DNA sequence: TGTGCCAGCAGTCTACCTAGCGGGAGAGTCACAGATACGCAGTATTTT. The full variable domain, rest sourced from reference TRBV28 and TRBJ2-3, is DVKVTQSSRYLVKRTGEKVFLECVQDMDHENMFWYRQDPGLGLRLIYFSYDVKMKEKGDIPEGYSVSREKKERFSLILESASTNQTSMYLCASSLPSGRVTDTQYFGPGTRLTVL.

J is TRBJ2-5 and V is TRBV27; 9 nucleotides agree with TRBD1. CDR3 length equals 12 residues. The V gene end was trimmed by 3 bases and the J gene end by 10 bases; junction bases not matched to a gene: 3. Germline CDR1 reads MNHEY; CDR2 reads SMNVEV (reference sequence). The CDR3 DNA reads TGTGCCAGCAGTTTCCCGGGACAGGGCCAGTACTTC. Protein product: CASSFPGQGQYF.

The CDR3 coding sequence is TGTGCCAGTAGGCAGGGGACTGAAGCTTTCTTT. Amino acids: CASRQGTEAFF. V and J are TRBV19 and TRBJ1-1; a possible D gene is TRBD1 (6 bases). CDR3 length: 11 residues. V shed 6 bases and J shed 5 bases, with 7 bases lying between them. CDR1 is LNHDA, CDR2 SQIVND, per germline (reference sequence). Using reference TRBV19 and TRBJ1-1 for the parts outside the CDR3, the full variable domain is DGGITQSPKYLFRKEGQNVTLSCEQNLNHDAMYWYRQDPGQGLRLIYYSQIVNDFQKGDIAEGYSVSREKKESFPLTVTSAQKNPTAFYLCASRQGTEAFFGQGTRLTVV.

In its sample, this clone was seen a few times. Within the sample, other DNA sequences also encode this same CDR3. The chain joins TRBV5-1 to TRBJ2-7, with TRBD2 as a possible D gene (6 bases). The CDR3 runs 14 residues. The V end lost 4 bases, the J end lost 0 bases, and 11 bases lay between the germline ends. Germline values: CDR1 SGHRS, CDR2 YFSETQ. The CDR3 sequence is CASSPGTSSYEQYF. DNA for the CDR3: TGCGCCAGCAGCCCCGGGACTTCCTCCTACGAGCAGTACTTC.

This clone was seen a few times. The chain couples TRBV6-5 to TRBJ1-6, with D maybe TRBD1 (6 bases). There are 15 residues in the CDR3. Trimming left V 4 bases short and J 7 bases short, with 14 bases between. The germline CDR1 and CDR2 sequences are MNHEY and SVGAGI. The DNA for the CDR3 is TGTGCCAGCAGTTTGGGACCCGGGACAAATTCACCCCTCCACTTT. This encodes CASSLGPGTNSPLHF.

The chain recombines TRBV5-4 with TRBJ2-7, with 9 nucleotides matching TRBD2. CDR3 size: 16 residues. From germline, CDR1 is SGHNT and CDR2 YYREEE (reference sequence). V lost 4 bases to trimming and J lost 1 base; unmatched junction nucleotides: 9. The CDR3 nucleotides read TGTGCCAGCAGCCCAGACCCCAGCGGGGGGTCCTACGAGCAGTACTTC. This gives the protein CASSPDPSGGSYEQYF.

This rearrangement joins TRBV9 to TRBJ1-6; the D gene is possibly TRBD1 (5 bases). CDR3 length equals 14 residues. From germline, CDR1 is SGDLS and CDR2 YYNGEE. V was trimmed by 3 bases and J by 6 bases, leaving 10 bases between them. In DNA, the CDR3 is TGTGCCAGCAGCGCGGGGGGGAGTAATTCACCCCTCCACTTT. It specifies CASSAGGSNSPLHF.

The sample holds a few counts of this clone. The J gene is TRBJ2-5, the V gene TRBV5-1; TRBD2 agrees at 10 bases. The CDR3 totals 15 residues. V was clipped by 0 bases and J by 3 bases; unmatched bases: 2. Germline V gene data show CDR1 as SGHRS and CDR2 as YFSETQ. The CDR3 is CASSLALAGKETQYF. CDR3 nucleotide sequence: TGCGCCAGCAGCTTGGCACTAGCGGGGAAAGAGACCCAGTACTTC.

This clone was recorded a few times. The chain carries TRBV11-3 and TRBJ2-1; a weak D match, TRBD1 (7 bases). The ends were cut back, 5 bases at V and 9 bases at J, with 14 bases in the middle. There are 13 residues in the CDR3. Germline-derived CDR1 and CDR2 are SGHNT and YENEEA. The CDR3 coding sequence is TGTGCCAGCAGCCCAGGGGGGCCTGGTGAGCAGTTCTTC. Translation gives CASSPGGPGEQFF.

The chain's CDR3 is CASGKGASPGNEQFF. Here the CDR3 DNA reads TGTGCCAGCGGAAAAGGCGCCAGCCCGGGCAATGAGCAGTTCTTC. This chain connects TRBV2 to TRBJ2-1, with D hard to call. Trimming pared 8 bases from V and 6 bases from J, leaving 20 bases between. CDR3 size: 15 residues. Germline V gene sequence: CDR1 SNHLY, CDR2 FYNNEI.

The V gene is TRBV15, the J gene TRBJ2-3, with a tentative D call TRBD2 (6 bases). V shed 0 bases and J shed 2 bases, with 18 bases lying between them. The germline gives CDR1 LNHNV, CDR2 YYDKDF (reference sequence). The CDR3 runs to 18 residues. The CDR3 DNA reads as TGTGCCACCAGCAGAGATCCGGGGACTCGCGCTCTCACAGATACGCAGTATTTT. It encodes CATSRDPGTRALTDTQYF.

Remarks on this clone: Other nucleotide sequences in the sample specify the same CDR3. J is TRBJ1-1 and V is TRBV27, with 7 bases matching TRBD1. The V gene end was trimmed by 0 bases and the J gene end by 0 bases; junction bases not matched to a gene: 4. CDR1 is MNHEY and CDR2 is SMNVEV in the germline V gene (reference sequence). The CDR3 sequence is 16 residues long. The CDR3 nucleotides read TGTGCCAGCAGTTTATCATGGGGACAGATGAACACTGAAGCTTTCTTT. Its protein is CASSLSWGQMNTEAFF.

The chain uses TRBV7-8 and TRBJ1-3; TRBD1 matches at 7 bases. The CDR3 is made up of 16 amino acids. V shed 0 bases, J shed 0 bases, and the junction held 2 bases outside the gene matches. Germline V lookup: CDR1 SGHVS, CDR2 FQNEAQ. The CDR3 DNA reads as TGTGCCAGCAGCTTAGCCAGGGGGTTCTCTGGAAACACCATATATTTT. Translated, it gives CASSLARGFSGNTIYF.

CDR3 in amino acids: CASSRGQTYGYTF. The CDR3 DNA follows: TGTGCCAGCAGCCGCGGACAGACCTATGGCTACACCTTC. The chain joins TRBV7-2 to TRBJ1-2, with D possibly matching TRBD1 (6 bases). The CDR3 sequence is 13 residues long. Germline values: CDR1 SGHTA, CDR2 FQGNSA. V shed 5 bases and J shed 4 bases, with 11 bases lying between them. Supplemented by reference TRBV7-2 and TRBJ1-2, the full variable domain reads GAGVSQSPSNKVTEKGKDVELRCDPISGHTALYWYRQSLGQGLEFLIYFQGNSAPDKSGLPSDRFSAERTGGSVSTLTIQRTQQEDSAVYLCASSRGQTYGYTFGSGTRLTVV.

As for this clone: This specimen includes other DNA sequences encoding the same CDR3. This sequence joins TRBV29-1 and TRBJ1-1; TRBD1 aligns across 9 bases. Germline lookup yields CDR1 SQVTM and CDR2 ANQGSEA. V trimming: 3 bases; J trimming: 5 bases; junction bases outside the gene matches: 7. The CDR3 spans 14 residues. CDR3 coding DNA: TGCAGCGTTGACCTGGGACAGGGAGGGACTGAAGCTTTCTTT. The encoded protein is CSVDLGQGGTEAFF.

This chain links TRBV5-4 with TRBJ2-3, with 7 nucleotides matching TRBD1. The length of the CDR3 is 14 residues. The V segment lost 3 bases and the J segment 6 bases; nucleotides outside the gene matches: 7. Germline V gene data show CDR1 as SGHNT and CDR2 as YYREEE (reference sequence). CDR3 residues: CASSSRQGSDTQYF. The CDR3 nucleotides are TGTGCCAGCAGCTCCCGACAGGGATCGGATACGCAGTATTTT.

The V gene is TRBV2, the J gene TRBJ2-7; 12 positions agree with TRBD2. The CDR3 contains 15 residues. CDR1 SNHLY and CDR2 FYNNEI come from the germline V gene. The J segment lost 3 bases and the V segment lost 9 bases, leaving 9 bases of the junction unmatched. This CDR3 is CARTPRTSGDYEQYF. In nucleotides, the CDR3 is TGTGCCAGGACGCCTCGGACTAGCGGGGACTACGAGCAGTACTTC. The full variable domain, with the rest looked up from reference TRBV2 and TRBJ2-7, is EPEVTQTPSHQVTQMGQEVILRCVPISNHLYFYWYRQILGQKVEFLVSFYNNEISEKSEIFDDQFSVERPDGSNFTLKIRSTKLEDSAMYFCARTPRTSGDYEQYFGPGTRLTVT.

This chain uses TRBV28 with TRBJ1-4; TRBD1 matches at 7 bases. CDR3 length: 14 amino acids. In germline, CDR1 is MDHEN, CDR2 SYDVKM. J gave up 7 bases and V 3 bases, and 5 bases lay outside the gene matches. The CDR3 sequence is CASSLAGGTEKLFF. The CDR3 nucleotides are TGTGCCAGCAGTTTGGCAGGGGGTACTGAAAAACTGTTTTTT. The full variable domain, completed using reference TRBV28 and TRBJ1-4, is DVKVTQSSRYLVKRTGEKVFLECVQDMDHENMFWYRQDPGLGLRLIYFSYDVKMKEKGDIPEGYSVSREKKERFSLILESASTNQTSMYLCASSLAGGTEKLFFGSGTQLSVL.

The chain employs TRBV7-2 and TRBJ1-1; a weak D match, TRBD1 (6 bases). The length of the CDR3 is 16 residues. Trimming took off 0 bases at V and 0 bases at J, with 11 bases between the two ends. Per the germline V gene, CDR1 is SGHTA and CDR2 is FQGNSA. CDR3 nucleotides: TGTGCCAGCAGCTTAGCGGCAGGGGTTATGAACACTGAAGCTTTCTTT. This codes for CASSLAAGVMNTEAFF.

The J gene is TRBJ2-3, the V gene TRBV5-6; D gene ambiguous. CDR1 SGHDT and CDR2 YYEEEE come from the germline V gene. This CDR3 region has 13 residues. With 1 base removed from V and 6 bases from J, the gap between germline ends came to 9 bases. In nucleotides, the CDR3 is TGTGCCAGCAGCTTGAACCGGCGGGATACGCAGTATTTT. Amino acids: CASSLNRRDTQYF.

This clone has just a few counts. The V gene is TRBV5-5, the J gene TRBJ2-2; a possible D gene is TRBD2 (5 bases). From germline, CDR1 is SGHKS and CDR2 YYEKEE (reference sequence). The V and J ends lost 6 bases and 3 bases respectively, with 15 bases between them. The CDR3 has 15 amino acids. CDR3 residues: CASNRVGEYTGELFF. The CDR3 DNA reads TGTGCCAGCAACCGTGTGGGAGAGTACACCGGGGAGCTGTTTTTT. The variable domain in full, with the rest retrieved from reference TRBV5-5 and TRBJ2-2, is DAGVTQSPTHLIKTRGQQVTLRCSPISGHKSVSWYQQVLGQGPQFIFQYYEKEERGRGNFPDRFSARQFPNYSSELNVNALLLGDSALYLCASNRVGEYTGELFFGEGSRLTVL.

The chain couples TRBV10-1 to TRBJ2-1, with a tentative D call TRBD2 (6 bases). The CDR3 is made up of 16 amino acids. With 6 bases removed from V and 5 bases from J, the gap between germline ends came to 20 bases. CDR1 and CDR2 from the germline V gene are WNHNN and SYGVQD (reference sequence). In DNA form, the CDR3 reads TGCGCCAGCAGCCCCCTCCATTATAGCGGCCACAATGAGCAGTTCTTC. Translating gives CASSPLHYSGHNEQFF.

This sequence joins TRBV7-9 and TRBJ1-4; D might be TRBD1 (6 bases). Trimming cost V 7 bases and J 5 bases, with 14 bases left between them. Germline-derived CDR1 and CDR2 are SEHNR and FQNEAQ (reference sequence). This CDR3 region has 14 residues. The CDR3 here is CASTLGQLNEKLFF. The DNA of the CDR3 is TGTGCCAGCACCCTTGGACAGCTAAATGAAAAACTGTTTTTT.

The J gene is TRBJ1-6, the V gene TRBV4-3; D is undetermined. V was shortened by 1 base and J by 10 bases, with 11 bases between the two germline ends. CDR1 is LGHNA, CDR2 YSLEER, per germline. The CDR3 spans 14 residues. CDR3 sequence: CASSQVMSGSPLHF. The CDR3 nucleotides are TGCGCCAGCAGCCAAGTCATGAGCGGGTCACCCCTCCACTTT.

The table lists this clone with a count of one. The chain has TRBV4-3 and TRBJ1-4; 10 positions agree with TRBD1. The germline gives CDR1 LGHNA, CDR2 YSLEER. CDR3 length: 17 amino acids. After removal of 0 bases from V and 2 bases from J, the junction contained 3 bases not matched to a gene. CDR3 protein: CASSQEGTGATNEKLFF. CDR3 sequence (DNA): TGCGCCAGCAGCCAAGAAGGGACAGGGGCGACTAATGAAAAACTGTTTTTT.

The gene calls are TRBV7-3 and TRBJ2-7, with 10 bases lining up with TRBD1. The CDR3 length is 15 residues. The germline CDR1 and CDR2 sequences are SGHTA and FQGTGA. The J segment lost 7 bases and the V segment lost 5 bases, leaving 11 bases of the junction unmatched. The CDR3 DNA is TGTGCCAGCAGCCTAGAAGGGACAGGGGTTCGGGAGCAGTACTTC. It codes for CASSLEGTGVREQYF.

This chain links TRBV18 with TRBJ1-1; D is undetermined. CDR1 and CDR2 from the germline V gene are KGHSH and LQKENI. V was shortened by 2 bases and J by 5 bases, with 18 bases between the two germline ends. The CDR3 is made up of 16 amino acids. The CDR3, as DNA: TGTGCCAGCTCACCAGTCTTAGGGCAGACGGGGACTGAAGCTTTCTTT. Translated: CASSPVLGQTGTEAFF.